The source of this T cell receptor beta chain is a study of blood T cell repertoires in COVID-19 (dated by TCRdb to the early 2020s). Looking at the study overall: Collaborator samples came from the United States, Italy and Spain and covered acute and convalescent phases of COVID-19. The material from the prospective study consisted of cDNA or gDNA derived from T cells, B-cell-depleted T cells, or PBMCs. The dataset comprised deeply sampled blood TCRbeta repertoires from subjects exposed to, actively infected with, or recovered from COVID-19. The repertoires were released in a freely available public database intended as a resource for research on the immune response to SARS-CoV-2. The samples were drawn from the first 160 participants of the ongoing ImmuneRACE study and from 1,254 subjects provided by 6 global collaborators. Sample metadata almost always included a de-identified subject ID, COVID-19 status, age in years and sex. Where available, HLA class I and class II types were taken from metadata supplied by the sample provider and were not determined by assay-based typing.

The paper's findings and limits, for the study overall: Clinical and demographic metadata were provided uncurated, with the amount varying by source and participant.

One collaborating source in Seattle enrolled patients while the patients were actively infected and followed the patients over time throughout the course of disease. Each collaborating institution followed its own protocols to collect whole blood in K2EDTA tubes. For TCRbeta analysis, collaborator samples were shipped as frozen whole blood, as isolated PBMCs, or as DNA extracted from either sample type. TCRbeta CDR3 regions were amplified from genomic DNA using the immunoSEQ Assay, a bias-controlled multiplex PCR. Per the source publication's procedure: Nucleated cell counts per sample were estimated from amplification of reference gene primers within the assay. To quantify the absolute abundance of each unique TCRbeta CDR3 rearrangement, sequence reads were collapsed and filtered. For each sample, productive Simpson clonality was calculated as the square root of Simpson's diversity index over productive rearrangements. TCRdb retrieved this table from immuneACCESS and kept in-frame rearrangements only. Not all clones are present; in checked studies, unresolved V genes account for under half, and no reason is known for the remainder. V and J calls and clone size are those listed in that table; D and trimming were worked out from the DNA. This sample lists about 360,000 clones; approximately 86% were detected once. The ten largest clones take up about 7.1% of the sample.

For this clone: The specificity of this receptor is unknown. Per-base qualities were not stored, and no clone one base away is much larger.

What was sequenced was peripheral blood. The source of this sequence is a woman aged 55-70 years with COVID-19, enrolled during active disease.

The base sequence is TGTGCCAGCAGCCCGAGCGTTTCAGAGACCCAGTACTTC. Its product reads: CASSPSVSETQYF. Here the chain combines TRBV7-7 and TRBJ2-5; too little of a D gene remains to name it. The germline V gene (reference sequence) sets CDR1 to SSHAT and CDR2 to FNYEAQ. Including the terminal cysteine and phenylalanine, the CDR3 comprises 13 residues. The only DNA kept is the CDR3, 39 bases in frame from the first base. V is shortened by 5 bases, J by 4 bases, and the region joining them spans 11 bases.